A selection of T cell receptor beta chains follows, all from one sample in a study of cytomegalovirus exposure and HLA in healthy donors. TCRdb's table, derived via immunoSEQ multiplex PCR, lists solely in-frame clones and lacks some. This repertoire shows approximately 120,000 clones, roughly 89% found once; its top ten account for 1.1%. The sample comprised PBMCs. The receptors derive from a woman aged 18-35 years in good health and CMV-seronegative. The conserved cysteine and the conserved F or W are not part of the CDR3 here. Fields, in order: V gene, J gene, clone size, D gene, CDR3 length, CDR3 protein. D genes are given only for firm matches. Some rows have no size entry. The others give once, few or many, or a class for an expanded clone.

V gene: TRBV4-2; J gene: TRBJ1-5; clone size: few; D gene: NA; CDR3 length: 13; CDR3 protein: ASSQDGLQNQPQH
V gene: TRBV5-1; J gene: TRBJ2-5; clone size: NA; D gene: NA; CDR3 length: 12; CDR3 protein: ASRPGLGGVAQY
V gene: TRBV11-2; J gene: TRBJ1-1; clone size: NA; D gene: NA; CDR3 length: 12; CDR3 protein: ASSLDLGNTEAF
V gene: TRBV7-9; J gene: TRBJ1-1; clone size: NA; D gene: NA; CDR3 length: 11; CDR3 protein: ASSLGLAVEAF
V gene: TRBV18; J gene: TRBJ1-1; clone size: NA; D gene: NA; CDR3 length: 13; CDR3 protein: ASSPPYRADAEAF
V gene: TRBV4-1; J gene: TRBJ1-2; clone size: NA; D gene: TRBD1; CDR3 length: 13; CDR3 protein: ASRASVGQGDGYT
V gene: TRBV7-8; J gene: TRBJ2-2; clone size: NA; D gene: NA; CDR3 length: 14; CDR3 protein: ASSLFSEDNTGELF
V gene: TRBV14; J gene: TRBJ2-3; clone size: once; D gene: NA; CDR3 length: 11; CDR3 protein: ASSHVMTDTQY
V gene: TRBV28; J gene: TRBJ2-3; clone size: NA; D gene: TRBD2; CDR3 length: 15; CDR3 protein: ASSLFVAGDSADTQY
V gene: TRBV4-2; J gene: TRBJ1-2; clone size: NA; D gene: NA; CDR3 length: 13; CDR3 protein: ASSHQWQVDYGYT
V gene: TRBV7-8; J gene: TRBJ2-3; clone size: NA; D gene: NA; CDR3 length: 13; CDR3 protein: ASSPRRLAPDTQY
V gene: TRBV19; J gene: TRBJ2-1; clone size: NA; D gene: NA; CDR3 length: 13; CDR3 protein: ASSIDTRSGHEQF
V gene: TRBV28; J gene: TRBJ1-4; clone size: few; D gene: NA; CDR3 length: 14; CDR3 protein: ASSLLGDSHNEKLF
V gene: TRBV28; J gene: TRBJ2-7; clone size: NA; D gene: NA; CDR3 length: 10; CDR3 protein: ASFGGLYEQY
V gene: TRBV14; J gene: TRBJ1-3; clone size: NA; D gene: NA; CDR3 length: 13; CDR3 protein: ASSLRSALGNTIY
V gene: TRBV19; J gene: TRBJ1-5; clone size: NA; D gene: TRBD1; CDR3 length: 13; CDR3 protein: ASSPPDRRNQPQH
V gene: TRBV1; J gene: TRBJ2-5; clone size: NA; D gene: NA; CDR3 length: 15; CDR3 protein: TSSQDGDGGGSETQY
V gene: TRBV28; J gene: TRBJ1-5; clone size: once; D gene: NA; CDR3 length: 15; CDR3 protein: ASRAGSAPSSNQPQH
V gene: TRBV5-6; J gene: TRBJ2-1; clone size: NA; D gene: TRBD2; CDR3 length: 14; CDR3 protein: ASSLLGLAGDNEQF
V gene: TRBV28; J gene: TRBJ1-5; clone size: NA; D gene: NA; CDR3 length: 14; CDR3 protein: ASSEYAGTWNQPQH
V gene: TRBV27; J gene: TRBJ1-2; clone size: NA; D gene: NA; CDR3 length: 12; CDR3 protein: ASSLNGGSYGYT
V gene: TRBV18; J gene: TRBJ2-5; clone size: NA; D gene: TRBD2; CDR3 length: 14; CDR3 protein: ASSPIGLAVQETQY
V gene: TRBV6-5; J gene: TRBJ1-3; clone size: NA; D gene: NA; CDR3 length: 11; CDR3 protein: ASSYDGENTIY
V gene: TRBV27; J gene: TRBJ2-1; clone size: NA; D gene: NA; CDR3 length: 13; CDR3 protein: ASSFIAGSLDEQF
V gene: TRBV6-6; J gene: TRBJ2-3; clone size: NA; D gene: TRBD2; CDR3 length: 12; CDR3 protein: ASSSSGATDTQY
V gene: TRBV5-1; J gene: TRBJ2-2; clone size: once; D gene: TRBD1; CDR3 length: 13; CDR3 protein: ASSFSTGPAGELF
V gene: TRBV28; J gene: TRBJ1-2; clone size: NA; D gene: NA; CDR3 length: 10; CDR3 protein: ASRRSNYGYT
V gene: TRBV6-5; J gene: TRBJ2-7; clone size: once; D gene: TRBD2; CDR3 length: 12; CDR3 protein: ASSYDWGGYEQY
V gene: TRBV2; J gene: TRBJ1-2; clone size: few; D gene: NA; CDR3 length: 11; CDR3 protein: ASSESTLHGYT
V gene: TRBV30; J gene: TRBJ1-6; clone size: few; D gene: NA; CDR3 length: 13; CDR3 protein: AWRSLGGVGSPLH
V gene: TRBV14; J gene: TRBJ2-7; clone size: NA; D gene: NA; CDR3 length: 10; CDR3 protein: ASSQTGYEQY
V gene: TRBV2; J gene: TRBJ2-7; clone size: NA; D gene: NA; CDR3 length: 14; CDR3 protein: ASRANLRGWGYEQY
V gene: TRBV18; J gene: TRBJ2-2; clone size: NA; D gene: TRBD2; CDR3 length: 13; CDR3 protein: ASSPTSGDTGELF
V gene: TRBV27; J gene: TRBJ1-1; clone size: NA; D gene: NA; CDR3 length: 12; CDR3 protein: ASRGPHWDTEAF
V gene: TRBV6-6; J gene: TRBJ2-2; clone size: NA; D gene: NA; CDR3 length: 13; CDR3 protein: ASRAGTSNTGELF
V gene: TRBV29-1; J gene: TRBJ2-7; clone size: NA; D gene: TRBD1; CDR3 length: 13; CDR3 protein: SALTWTGEAYEQY
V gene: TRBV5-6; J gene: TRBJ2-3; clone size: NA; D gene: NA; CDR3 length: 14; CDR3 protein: ASSAGSGDSTDTQY
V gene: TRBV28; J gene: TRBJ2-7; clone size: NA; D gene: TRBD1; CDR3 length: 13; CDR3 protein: ASSLLSGGPYEQY
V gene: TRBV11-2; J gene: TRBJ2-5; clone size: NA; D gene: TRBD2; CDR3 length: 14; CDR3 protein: ASSPLHGGRQETQY
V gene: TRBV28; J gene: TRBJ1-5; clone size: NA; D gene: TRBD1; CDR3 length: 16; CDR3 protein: ASSLDRGYATSNQPQH
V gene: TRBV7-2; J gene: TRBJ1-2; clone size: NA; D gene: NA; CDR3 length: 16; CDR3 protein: ASSQNSGNRVSVYGYT
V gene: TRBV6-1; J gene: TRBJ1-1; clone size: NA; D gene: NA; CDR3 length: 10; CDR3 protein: ASSSSGSEAF